Following are 30 T cell receptor beta chains from one sample sequenced in a study of CD8 T cells in Susac syndrome. Roughly 0.45 to 1 ug RNA was reverse transcribed with random hexamers. TCRdb re-analysed the immunoSEQ multiplex PCR reads in MiXCR, keeping a single row per CDR3 protein. The repertoire holds about 140,000 distinct CDR3 sequences, with 95% as singletons. Source material: CD4+ T cells from PBMCs. Receptor source: a human donor with Susac syndrome.

The rearrangement uses TRBV27 and TRBJ2-3; 7 nucleotides align to TRBD2. There are 14 residues in the CDR3. V lost 5 bases, J lost 1 base, and 3 bases stayed unmatched. CDR1 MNHEY and CDR2 SMNVEV come from the germline V gene (reference sequence). The chain's CDR3 is CASSPAGGTDTQYF. CDR3 DNA: TGTGCCAGCAGTCCTGCGGGGGGCACAGATACGCAGTATTTT.

This chain uses TRBV20-1 with TRBJ1-5, with D perhaps TRBD1 (5 bases). The germline gives CDR1 DFQATT, CDR2 SNEGSKA (reference sequence). V shed 3 bases and J shed 5 bases, with 11 bases lying between them. The CDR3 extends over 13 amino acids. The CDR3: CSASRGGDQPQHF. The CDR3 DNA reads TGCAGTGCTAGCCGGGGGGGGGATCAGCCCCAGCATTTT.

This chain links TRBV9 with TRBJ2-1, with D tentatively TRBD1 or TRBD2 (7 bases each). The CDR3 is 14 amino acids. Trimming cost V 4 bases and J 6 bases, with 14 bases left between them. CDR1 is SGDLS, CDR2 YYNGEE, per germline. The CDR3 spells CASSTSGTVNEQFF. CDR3 coding DNA: TGTGCCAGCAGCACAAGCGGGACAGTCAATGAGCAGTTCTTC.

The rearrangement joins TRBV10-3 to TRBJ2-3, with D possibly TRBD2 on 6 matching bases. Per germline, CDR1 ENHRY and CDR2 SYGVKD. The CDR3 covers 18 residues. V was clipped by 0 bases and J by 4 bases, with 20 bases between them. The CDR3 loop reads CAISESRGGGKDPDTQYF. Written as DNA, the CDR3 is TGTGCCATCAGTGAGTCCCGGGGAGGTGGGAAAGATCCAGATACGCAGTATTTT.

The rearrangement uses TRBV9 and TRBJ2-7, with TRBD2 matching over 7 bases. Germline-derived CDR1 and CDR2 are SGDLS and YYNGEE. The CDR3 has 14 residues. V was pared by 3 bases and J by 1 base, with 4 bases of the junction left unmatched. CDR3 nucleotide sequence: TGTGCCAGCAGCGAGCGGGAATGGTCCTACGAGCAGTACTTC. This encodes CASSEREWSYEQYF.

The chain is built from TRBV7-2 and TRBJ2-3; the match to TRBD2 covers 7 bases. CDR1 and CDR2 (germline): SGHTA, FQGNSA. The ends lost 5 bases at V and 6 bases at J; junction bases unmatched: 11. This CDR3 contains 15 residues. CDR3 sequence: CASSPRAGEGDTQYF. The CDR3 nucleotides are TGTGCCAGCAGCCCACGGGCGGGAGAAGGGGATACGCAGTATTTT.

This sequence joins TRBV30 and TRBJ1-3; D unresolved. Germline CDR1 reads GTSNPN; CDR2 reads SVGIG (reference sequence). Trimming stripped 8 bases from V and 0 bases from J, with 8 bases between. The CDR3 loop spans 12 amino acids. CDR3 in DNA: TGTGCCCGGACTGGCTCTGGAAACACCATATATTTT. This sequence encodes CARTGSGNTIYF.

The chain joins TRBV14 to TRBJ2-1; a possible D gene is TRBD2 (5 bases). This CDR3 contains 17 residues. CDR1 and CDR2 from the germline V gene are SGHDN and FVKESK. Deletions cut 1 base from V and 2 bases from J, with 15 bases between. The CDR3 region is CASSQGLRTSAYNEQFF. CDR3 sequence (DNA): TGTGCCAGCAGCCAAGGGTTACGGACTTCGGCCTACAATGAGCAGTTCTTC.

CDR3 in amino acids: CASSQVSGSYNEQFF. The DNA of the CDR3 is TGTGCCAGCAGCCAAGTGAGCGGGAGTTACAATGAGCAGTTCTTC. The chain couples TRBV4-2 to TRBJ2-1, with 8 positions matching TRBD2. Germline values: CDR1 LGHNA, CDR2 YNFKEQ. The CDR3 length is 15 residues. V shed 1 base, J shed 4 bases, and the junction held 3 bases outside the gene matches.

V usage is TRBV3-1 and J usage is TRBJ1-6; 8 bases fit TRBD1. The CDR3 is made up of 14 amino acids. Germline-derived CDR1 and CDR2 are LGHDT and YNNKEL (reference sequence). Losses at the gene ends were 5 bases for V and 7 bases for J; bases not matched to a gene: 4. CDR3 region: CASSYGQGNSPLHF. In nucleotides, the CDR3 is TGTGCCAGCAGCTACGGACAGGGAAATTCACCCCTCCACTTT.

This sequence joins TRBV5-1 and TRBJ2-1; TRBD2 agrees at 7 bases. The CDR3 is 15 residues long. Losses at the gene ends were 4 bases for V and 4 bases for J; bases not matched to a gene: 8. Germline lookup yields CDR1 SGHRS and CDR2 YFSETQ. CDR3 sequence (DNA): TGCGCCAGCAGCCCGGTGGGGGGGGGTTACAATGAGCAGTTCTTC. Residues: CASSPVGGGYNEQFF.

The chain combines TRBV29-1 with TRBJ1-2; 7 nucleotides match TRBD1. Germline V lookup: CDR1 SQVTM, CDR2 ANQGSEA. The CDR3 extends over 15 amino acids. The V gene end was trimmed by 3 bases and the J gene end by 3 bases; junction bases not matched to a gene: 10. This chain's CDR3 is CSVDGSQGDYYGYTF. DNA of the CDR3: TGCAGCGTTGATGGTAGTCAGGGGGATTACTATGGCTACACCTTC.

The chain joins TRBV30 to TRBJ2-5; D gene uncertain. Germline CDR1 reads GTSNPN; CDR2 reads SVGIG (reference sequence). V lost 3 bases and J lost 2, with 4 bases in between. The CDR3 has 11 residues. The CDR3 sequence: CAWREQETQYF. For the CDR3, the DNA is TGTGCCTGGAGGGAACAAGAGACCCAGTACTTC. Full variable domain (missing parts from reference TRBV30 and TRBJ2-5): SQTIHQWPATLVQPVGSPLSLECTVEGTSNPNLYWYRQAAGRGLQLLFYSVGIGQISSEVPQNLSASRPQDRQFILSSKKLLLSDSGFYLCAWREQETQYFGPGTRLLVL.

This sequence joins TRBV30 and TRBJ2-2, with D possibly TRBD1 on 6 matching bases. Germline V gives CDR1 GTSNPN, CDR2 SVGIG (reference sequence). The V gene lost 3 bases and the J gene lost 3 bases, with 11 bases spanning the gap. The CDR3 spans 14 residues. CDR3 loop: CAWRRDTYTGELFF. The CDR3 bases are TGTGCCTGGAGAAGGGACACCTACACCGGGGAGCTGTTTTTT.

This clonotype turned up a few times. This chain uses TRBV27 with TRBJ2-7; tentatively, D is TRBD2 (6 bases). Per the germline V gene, CDR1 is MNHEY and CDR2 is SMNVEV (reference sequence). Trimming shortened V by 2 bases and J by 5 bases, and 7 bases separated the two germline ends. The CDR3 length is 12 residues. CDR3 protein: CASSLTGDEQYF. The CDR3 DNA sequence: TGTGCCAGCAGTTTAACGGGAGACGAGCAGTACTTC.

The rearrangement joins TRBV29-1 to TRBJ1-2, with 8 bases that match TRBD1. CDR3 length: 11 residues. Germline V gene lookup returns CDR1 SQVTM and CDR2 ANQGSEA. The trim removed 8 bases at V and 6 bases at J, leaving 5 bases unmatched. CDR3: CSSRGQDGYTF. In nucleotides, the CDR3 is TGCAGCTCCAGGGGGCAGGATGGCTACACCTTC.

This chain links TRBV29-1 with TRBJ1-2; D is undetermined. V lost 4 bases, J lost 6 bases, and 15 bases lay in between. CDR1 is SQVTM, CDR2 ANQGSEA, per germline. This CDR3 has 13 residues. The CDR3 DNA is TGCAGCGTTGGGGCTCGGGGTGGACATGGCTACACCTTC. Amino acids: CSVGARGGHGYTF.

This sequence joins TRBV5-1 and TRBJ1-1; D call uncertain. This CDR3 has 14 residues. The ends were cut back, 0 bases at V and 5 bases at J, with 11 bases in the middle. CDR1 and CDR2 from the germline V gene are SGHRS and YFSETQ. The CDR3 loop reads CASSLAGWDTEAFF. The DNA of the CDR3 is TGCGCCAGCAGCTTGGCCGGCTGGGATACTGAAGCTTTCTTT.

The gene calls are TRBV18 and TRBJ2-5; D gene ambiguous. This CDR3 spans 11 amino acids. Germline V CDR1 and CDR2: KGHSH, LQKENI. Trimming cost V 6 bases and J 5 bases, with 7 bases left between them. The CDR3 region has the DNA TGTGCCAGCTCGCCCGGGGAGACCCAGTACTTC. Translated, it gives CASSPGETQYF.

V gene TRBV29-1 combines with J gene TRBJ2-7; 8 bases align to TRBD1. The CDR3 totals 16 residues. With 3 bases clipped from V and 3 bases from J, the junction kept 13 bases outside the gene matches. Per the germline V gene, CDR1 is SQVTM and CDR2 is ANQGSEA. CDR3 in amino acids: CSVEGTRQGNFYEQYF. The CDR3 nucleotides read TGCAGCGTTGAGGGTACCCGACAGGGGAACTTCTACGAGCAGTACTTC.

The chain carries TRBV18 and TRBJ1-6; a weak D match, TRBD1 (5 bases). V was shortened by 3 bases and J by 10 bases, with 10 bases between the two germline ends. Germline V CDR1 and CDR2: KGHSH, LQKENI. The CDR3 runs to 13 residues. The CDR3 reads CASSPNRDSPLHF. The CDR3 DNA sequence: TGTGCCAGCTCACCTAATAGGGACTCACCCCTCCACTTT.

This chain links TRBV9 with TRBJ2-1; D not resolved. With 0 bases removed from V and 4 bases from J, the gap between germline ends came to 11 bases. This CDR3 region has 15 residues. Germline V lookup: CDR1 SGDLS, CDR2 YYNGEE. In nucleotides, the CDR3 is TGTGCCAGCAGCGTAGAGGCAAGCCTTTACAATGAGCAGTTCTTC. It specifies CASSVEASLYNEQFF.

The rearrangement uses TRBV18 and TRBJ1-3; a weak D match, TRBD1 (6 bases). Germline-derived CDR1 and CDR2 are KGHSH and LQKENI. The CDR3 consists of 15 residues. Trimming removed 8 bases from V and 4 bases from J, with 18 bases in between. Here the CDR3 DNA reads TGTGCCAGCCCGCTCACAGGGAGTAACGGAAACACCATATATTTT. Its protein is CASPLTGSNGNTIYF.

This sequence joins TRBV20-1 and TRBJ2-1, with D unclear. From germline, CDR1 is DFQATT and CDR2 SNEGSKA (reference sequence). V gave up 4 bases and J gave up 4 bases, with 14 bases separating them. This CDR3 has 14 residues. The CDR3 here is CSAIPGLGYNEQFF. The CDR3 bases are TGCAGTGCTATCCCGGGTTTAGGGTACAATGAGCAGTTCTTC.

The chain recombines TRBV4-1 with TRBJ2-7; 8 positions agree with TRBD2. This CDR3 contains 14 residues. Germline-derived CDR1 and CDR2 are MGHRA and YSYEKL. V lost 1 base, J lost 3 bases, and 2 bases stayed unmatched. The CDR3 here is CASSQGLAGYEQYF. In DNA, the CDR3 is TGCGCCAGCAGCCAAGGTCTAGCGGGCTACGAGCAGTACTTC.

The rearrangement links TRBV20-1 to TRBJ1-1; D is perhaps TRBD1 (5 bases). Germline V gene lookup returns CDR1 DFQATT and CDR2 SNEGSKA (reference sequence). CDR3 length equals 14 residues. V was pared by 3 bases and J by 6 bases, with 17 bases between. Here the CDR3 DNA reads TGCAGTGCTAGCCAGATGGGACTAGGGGCTGAAGCTTTCTTT. This gives the protein CSASQMGLGAEAFF.

The CDR3 DNA follows: TGTGCCAGCAGTTCATACGGGTCGCAAGAGACCCAGTACTTC. It codes for CASSSYGSQETQYF. This sequence joins TRBV27 and TRBJ2-5, with D uncertain. This CDR3 has 14 amino acids. V dropped 4 bases and J dropped 2 bases, with 11 bases sitting between them. Per the germline V gene, CDR1 is MNHEY and CDR2 is SMNVEV (reference sequence).

V usage is TRBV20-1 and J usage is TRBJ2-7; TRBD2 agrees at 9 bases. The CDR3 is 13 residues long. Germline V gene sequence: CDR1 DFQATT, CDR2 SNEGSKA (reference sequence). V shed 6 bases, J shed 2 bases, and the junction held 5 bases outside the gene matches. CDR3 sequence (DNA): TGCAGTGCGGCGGCTAGCGGGGCCTACGAGCAGTACTTC. Protein sequence: CSAAASGAYEQYF.

This chain uses TRBV4-3 with TRBJ2-1; 10 bases agree with TRBD2. Germline V lookup: CDR1 LGHNA, CDR2 YSLEER. This CDR3 has 15 amino acids. The trim removed 6 bases at V and 7 bases at J, leaving 9 bases unmatched. Written as DNA, the CDR3 is TGCGCCAGCAGAAGCGGGAGGGCCAGGAAGAATGAGCAGTTCTTC. Translation gives CASRSGRARKNEQFF.

The rearrangement uses TRBV4-1 and TRBJ1-5; D ambiguous. CDR1 is MGHRA and CDR2 is YSYEKL in the germline V gene. Trimming stripped 0 bases from V and 5 bases from J, with 8 bases between. The CDR3 runs to 14 residues. CDR3 DNA: TGCGCCAGCAGCCAAGATAGGAGGGATCAGCCCCAGCATTTT. This translates into CASSQDRRDQPQHF.